Below, 10 T cell receptor beta chains from the same sample are listed, as sequenced in a study of cytomegalovirus exposure and HLA in healthy donors. A multiplex PCR was run with 60 Vbeta primers and 13 Jbeta primers. Only in-frame clones appear in the TCRdb table, and some are missing; sequencing was by immunoSEQ multiplex PCR. The top ten clones hold around 0.23% of a sample with around 210,000 clones, about 85% of them seen once. The sample was PBMCs. These receptors all come from a girl aged 2 to 10 in good health and CMV-seronegative.

The V gene is TRBV11-3, the J gene TRBJ2-3; D ambiguous. This CDR3 contains 14 residues. Deletions cut 1 base from V and 1 base from J, with 6 bases between. The germline gives CDR1 SGHNT, CDR2 YENEEA. The CDR3 protein is CASSLGRGTDTQYF. CDR3 sequence (DNA): TGTGCCAGCAGCTTAGGTAGAGGCACAGATACGCAGTATTTT.

V gene TRBV11-3 combines with J gene TRBJ2-7; D unresolved. In germline, CDR1 is SGHNT, CDR2 YENEEA. The CDR3 sequence is 15 residues long. Trimming cost V 2 bases and J 2 bases, with 13 bases left between them. DNA of the CDR3: TGTGCCAGCAGCTTATGTTCGGGTAGGCCCTACGAGCAGTACTTC. Its translation: CASSLCSGRPYEQYF.

V and J are TRBV5-6 and TRBJ2-7, with a weak D call TRBD2 (5 bases). The CDR3 length is 13 residues. Germline CDR1 reads SGHDT; CDR2 reads YYEEEE. The germline V and J ends were trimmed by 0 bases and 5 bases, with 9 bases remaining between them. CDR3 bases: TGTGCCAGCAGCTTGGCCACGGGAAACGAGCAGTACTTC. Translation: CASSLATGNEQYF. The full variable domain, with the rest looked up from reference TRBV5-6 and TRBJ2-7, is DAGVTQSPTHLIKTRGQQVTLRCSPKSGHDTVSWYQQALGQGPQFIFQYYEEEERQRGNFPDRFSGHQFPNYSSELNVNALLLGDSALYLCASSLATGNEQYFGPGTRLTVT.

The chain is built from TRBV4-1 and TRBJ1-6; TRBD1 agrees at 8 bases. The CDR3 is made up of 16 amino acids. Trimming took 3 bases from V and 5 from J; bases not matched to a gene: 6. Germline CDR1 MGHRA, CDR2 YSYEKL. This chain's CDR3 is CASSHYGQGDNSPLHF. In DNA form, the CDR3 reads TGCGCCAGCAGCCATTACGGACAGGGAGATAATTCACCCCTCCACTTT.

The gene calls are TRBV6-6 and TRBJ1-2; 10 nucleotides align to TRBD1. This CDR3 contains 13 residues. CDR1 and CDR2 from the germline V gene are MNHNY and SVGAGI (reference sequence). V trimming: 5 bases; J trimming: 5 bases; junction bases outside the gene matches: 2. In DNA form, the CDR3 reads TGTGCCAGCAGTCTGGACAGGGGGTATGGCTACACCTTC. Translation gives CASSLDRGYGYTF.

This chain joins TRBV19 and TRBJ2-5, with D uncertain. The ends were cut back, 3 bases at V and 4 bases at J, with 15 bases in the middle. The CDR3 has 15 residues. Looked up from germline, CDR1 is LNHDA and CDR2 is SQIVND (reference sequence). This CDR3 reads CASSIVARLGETQYF. DNA of the CDR3: TGTGCCAGTAGTATTGTCGCTAGATTGGGAGAGACCCAGTACTTC.

The chain has TRBV30 and TRBJ2-7; 13 bases are shared with TRBD2. The CDR3 is 18 residues long. Germline CDR1 reads GTSNPN; CDR2 reads SVGIG (reference sequence). With 0 bases clipped from V and 0 bases from J, the junction kept 8 bases outside the gene matches. CDR3 sequence reads: CAWSVGRTSGRSSYEQYF. The DNA of the CDR3 is TGTGCCTGGAGTGTAGGGCGGACTAGCGGGAGAAGCTCCTACGAGCAGTACTTC.

This clone came up once. At one end the junction does not follow the germline gene, possibly because of a read error. V and J are TRBV7-9 and TRBJ1-1, with a tentative D call TRBD1 (5 bases). The CDR3 loop spans 12 amino acids. Germline V gene sequence: CDR1 SEHNR, CDR2 FQNEAQ (reference sequence). The CDR3: CSSSFDRTETFF. The CDR3 bases are TGTTCCAGCAGCTTCGACAGAACTGAAACTTTCTTT.

The J gene is TRBJ1-1, the V gene TRBV27, with D unresolved. The CDR3 has 15 amino acids. Trimming left V 1 base short and J 0 bases short, with 9 bases between. The germline CDR1 and CDR2 sequences are MNHEY and SMNVEV (reference sequence). CDR3 sequence: CASSLLNTLNTEAFF. In DNA form, the CDR3 reads TGTGCCAGCAGTTTATTGAACACGCTGAACACTGAAGCTTTCTTT.

This chain connects TRBV5-1 to TRBJ2-7; 7 bases align to TRBD1. The CDR3 loop spans 13 amino acids. J was trimmed by 4 bases and V by 3 bases; bases with no gene match: 4. CDR1 is SGHRS and CDR2 is YFSETQ in the germline V gene. CDR3 bases: TGCGCCAGCAGCTATGCACAGGGGTACGAGCAGTACTTC. It specifies CASSYAQGYEQYF.